The next 8 T cell receptor beta chains were all read from a single sample in a study of early T cells in non-severe SARS-CoV-2 infection. TCRdb ran MiXCR on the 5' RACE reads and lists one entry per CDR3 protein. The data hold tens of thousands of distinct CDR3 sequences, with around 4.5% observed a single time. Specimen: whole blood, collected at baseline. The receptors derive from an adult who was a healthcare worker with PCR-confirmed SARS-CoV-2 infection or an uninfected control (not recorded which).

This clonotype was seen at least ten times. The V and J genes are TRBV6-2 or TRBV6-3 and TRBJ2-2; D possibly corresponds to TRBD1 (7 bases). Trimming removed 6 bases from V and 5 bases from J, with 13 bases in between. The germline V gene has CDR1 MNHEY and CDR2 SVGEGT. This CDR3 is built from 14 residues. This chain's CDR3 is CASSETGRTGELFF. In DNA, the CDR3 is TGTGCCAGCAGCGAGACAGGGAGGACCGGGGAGCTGTTTTTT.

The V and J genes are TRBV19 and TRBJ1-2; D is perhaps TRBD1 (6 bases). V lost 10 bases and J 4 bases, leaving 13 bases between the germline ends. CDR1 is LNHDA, CDR2 SQIVND, per germline (reference sequence). There are 12 residues in the CDR3. CDR3 DNA sequence: TGTGCCACCGGGGACACGCTCTATGGCTACACCTTC. Amino acids: CATGDTLYGYTF.

This clonotype has a handful of counts. This chain joins TRBV6-2 or TRBV6-3 and TRBJ2-5; D might be TRBD1 (6 bases). The V gene's germline CDR1 is MNHEY and CDR2 SVGEGT. Between the trimmed V and J ends, which lost 2 bases and 2 bases, there was a span of 15 bases. The CDR3 consists of 16 residues. The CDR3 reads CASSYGGPGAQETQYF. CDR3 DNA: TGTGCCAGCAGTTACGGCGGGCCAGGGGCTCAAGAGACCCAGTACTTC.

This clonotype was detected a few times. This chain links TRBV4-2 with TRBJ1-2; no reliable D call. Trimming removed 5 bases from V and 6 bases from J, with 13 bases in between. This CDR3 has 13 residues. Germline CDR1 and CDR2: LGHNA and YNFKEQ. The CDR3 DNA reads as TGTGCCAGCAGCATCCGGGCCTCCCATGGCTACACCTTC. It encodes CASSIRASHGYTF.

This clonotype was seen only a few times. This chain links TRBV11-2 with TRBJ1-1, with 8 bases that match TRBD1. With 5 bases clipped from V and 4 bases from J, the junction kept 6 bases outside the gene matches. The CDR3 covers 14 residues. Germline V gives CDR1 SGHAT, CDR2 FQNNGV. CDR3 residues: CASSPRGQVTEAFF. DNA of the CDR3: TGTGCCAGCAGCCCCAGGGGGCAGGTCACTGAAGCTTTCTTT. The entire variable domain, with the rest obtained from reference TRBV11-2 and TRBJ1-1, is as follows: EAGVAQSPRYKIIEKRQSVAFWCNPISGHATLYWYQQILGQGPKLLIQFQNNGVVDDSQLPKDRFSAERLKGVDSTLKIQPAKLEDSAVYLCASSPRGQVTEAFFGQGTRLTVV.

The table lists this clonotype with a few counts. V and J are TRBV18 and TRBJ2-7, with a possible D match to TRBD1 (5 bases). V was trimmed by 3 bases and J by 2 bases, leaving 11 bases between them. This CDR3 is built from 14 residues. Germline CDR1 and CDR2: KGHSH and LQKENI. CDR3 bases: TGTGCCAGCTCACCCCAGGGCGGAACCTACGAGCAGTACTTC. Residues: CASSPQGGTYEQYF.

This clonotype was observed at least ten times. The J gene is TRBJ2-3, the V gene TRBV2; unclear D gene. Trimming shortened V by 6 bases and J by 7 bases, and 5 bases separated the two germline ends. CDR1 SNHLY and CDR2 FYNNEI come from the germline V gene. The CDR3 is made up of 10 amino acids. The CDR3 DNA is TGTGCCAGCAGAATAAATACGCAGTATTTT. As protein: CASRINTQYF.

This clonotype was observed many times. The rearrangement links TRBV6-6 to TRBJ2-2, with D unclear. The germline gives CDR1 MNHNY, CDR2 SVGAGI (reference sequence). V gave up 7 bases and J gave up 6 bases, with 9 bases separating them. This CDR3 is built from 12 residues. As DNA, the CDR3 is TGTGCCAGCATCCACGGGCCCGGGGAGCTGTTTTTT. This encodes CASIHGPGELFF.